This T cell receptor (delta chain) was observed in a study of gamma-delta chains in newborns, infants, children. Study at large: Innate gammadelta T cells reportedly expand polyclonally right after birth, driven by microbial exposure, per the title.

As for this clone: One end of the junction does not line up with germline, which may come from a read error.

TCRdb re-identified clones in the reads via CATT. The sample holds over 5,500 delta-chain clones, around 10% seen once. The CDR3 totals 17 residues. The germline V gene encodes CDR1 GEAIGNYY and CDR2 EKD. This rearrangement joins TRDV2 to TRDJ1; 10 bases map to TRDD3. Sequenced input: blood. This receptor was identified in a child who was a newborn, infant or young child, either healthy, febrile or measles-vaccinated (not recorded which). Here the CDR3 DNA reads TGTGCCTGTGATGGTCTTTTAGTGGGGGATACCCCCGATAAACCCATCTTT. Protein sequence: CACDGLLVGDTPDKPIF.